This record covers a single T cell receptor (beta chain). Germline-derived CDR1 and CDR2 are SGDLS and YYNGEE. The CDR3 consists of 15 residues. V was cut by 1 base and J by 1 base, with 11 bases left in between. Methods used by the authors: Reference gene primers were amplified, and this amplification served to estimate nucleated cell counts. Method: immunoSEQ multiplex PCR; TCRdb's copy keeps in-frame clones and lacks some. The DNA was the basis for D and trimming; V, J and clone size are from that table. Of about 310,000 clones detected, over 75% appear once; the ten largest clones hold roughly 2.3%. Cohort allocation depended upon clinical history that participants reported. Symptom resolution, clearance, or two negative PCRs marked the recovered donors of Cohort 3. This sample was taken from a study of blood T cell repertoires in COVID-19.

Specimen: PBMCs or T cells enriched from blood (not recorded which). The sequence was obtained from a man aged 25 to 40 who had recovered from COVID-19. The genes are TRBV9 and TRBJ1-1, with D unresolved. The CDR3 loop reads CASSVNTVKNTEAFF. DNA for the CDR3: TGTGCCAGCAGCGTAAACACCGTCAAGAACACTGAAGCTTTCTTT.